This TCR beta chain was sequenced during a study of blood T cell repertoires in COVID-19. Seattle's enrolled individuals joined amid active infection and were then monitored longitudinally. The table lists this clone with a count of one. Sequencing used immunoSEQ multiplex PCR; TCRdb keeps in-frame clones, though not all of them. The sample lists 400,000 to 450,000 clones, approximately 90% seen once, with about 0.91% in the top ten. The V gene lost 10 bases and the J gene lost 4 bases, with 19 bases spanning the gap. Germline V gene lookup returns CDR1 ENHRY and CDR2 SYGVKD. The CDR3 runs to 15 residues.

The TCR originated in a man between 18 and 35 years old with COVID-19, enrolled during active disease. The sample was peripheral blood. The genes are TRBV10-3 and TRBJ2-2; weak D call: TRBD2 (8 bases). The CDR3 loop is CATSGGRGGTGELFF. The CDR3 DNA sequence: TGTGCCACGAGCGGGGGCAGGGGGGGCACCGGGGAGCTGTTTTTT.